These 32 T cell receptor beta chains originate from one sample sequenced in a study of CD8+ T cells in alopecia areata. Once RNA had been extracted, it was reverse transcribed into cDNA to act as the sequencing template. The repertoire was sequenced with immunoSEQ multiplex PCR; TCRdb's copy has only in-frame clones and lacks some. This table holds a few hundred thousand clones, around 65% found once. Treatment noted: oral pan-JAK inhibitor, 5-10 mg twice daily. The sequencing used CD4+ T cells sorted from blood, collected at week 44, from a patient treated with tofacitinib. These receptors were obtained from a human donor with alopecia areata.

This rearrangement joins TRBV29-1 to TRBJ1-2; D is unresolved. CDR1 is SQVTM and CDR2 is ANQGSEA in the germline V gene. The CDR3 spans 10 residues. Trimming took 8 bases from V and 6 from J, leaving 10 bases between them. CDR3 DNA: TGCAGCACGCTCGATAATGGCTACACCTTC. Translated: CSTLDNGYTF. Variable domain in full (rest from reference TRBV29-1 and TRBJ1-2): SAVISQKPSRDICQRGTSLTIQCQVDSQVTMMFWYRQQPGQSLTLIATANQGSEATYESGFVIDKFPISRPNLTFSTLTVSNMSPEDSSIYLCSTLDNGYTFGSGTRLTVV.

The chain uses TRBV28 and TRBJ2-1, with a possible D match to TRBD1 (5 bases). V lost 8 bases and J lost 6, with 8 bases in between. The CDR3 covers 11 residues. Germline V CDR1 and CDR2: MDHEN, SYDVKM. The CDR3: CASGALNEQFF. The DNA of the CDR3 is TGTGCCAGCGGGGCCCTCAATGAGCAGTTCTTC.

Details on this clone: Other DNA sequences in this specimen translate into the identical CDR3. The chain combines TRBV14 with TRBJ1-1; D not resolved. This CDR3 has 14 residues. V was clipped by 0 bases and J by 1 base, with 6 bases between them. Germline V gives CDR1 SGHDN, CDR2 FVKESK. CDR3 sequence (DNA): TGTGCCAGCAGCCAAGACTGGGGGAACACTGAAGCTTTCTTT. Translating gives CASSQDWGNTEAFF.

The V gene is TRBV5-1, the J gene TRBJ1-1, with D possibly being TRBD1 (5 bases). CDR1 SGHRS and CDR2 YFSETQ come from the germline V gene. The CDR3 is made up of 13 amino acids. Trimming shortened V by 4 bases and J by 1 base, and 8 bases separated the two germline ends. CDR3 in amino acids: CASSVQGNTEAFF. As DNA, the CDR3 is TGCGCCAGCAGCGTCCAGGGGAACACTGAAGCTTTCTTT. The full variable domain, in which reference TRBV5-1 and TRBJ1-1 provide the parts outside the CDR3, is KAGVTQTPRYLIKTRGQQVTLSCSPISGHRSVSWYQQTPGQGLQFLFEYFSETQRNKGNFPGRFSGRQFSNSRSEMNVSTLELGDSALYLCASSVQGNTEAFFGQGTRLTVV.

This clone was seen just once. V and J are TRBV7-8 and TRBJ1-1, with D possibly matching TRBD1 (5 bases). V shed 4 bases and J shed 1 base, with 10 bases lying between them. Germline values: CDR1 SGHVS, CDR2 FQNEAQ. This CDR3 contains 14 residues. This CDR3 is CASSSGRQNTEAFF. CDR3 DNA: TGTGCCAGCAGCTCGGGACGGCAGAACACTGAAGCTTTCTTT.

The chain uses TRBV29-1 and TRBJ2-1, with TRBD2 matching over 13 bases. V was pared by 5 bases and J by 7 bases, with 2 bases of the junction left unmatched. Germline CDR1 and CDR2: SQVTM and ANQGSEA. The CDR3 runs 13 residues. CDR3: CSVRTSGGNEQFF. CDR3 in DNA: TGCAGCGTTAGGACTAGCGGGGGAAATGAGCAGTTCTTC.

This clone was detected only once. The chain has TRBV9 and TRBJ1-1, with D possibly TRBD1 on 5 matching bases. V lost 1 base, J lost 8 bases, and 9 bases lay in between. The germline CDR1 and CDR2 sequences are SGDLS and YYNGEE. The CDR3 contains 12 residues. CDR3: CASSVNGGEAFF. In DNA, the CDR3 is TGTGCCAGCAGCGTAAATGGGGGAGAAGCTTTCTTT.

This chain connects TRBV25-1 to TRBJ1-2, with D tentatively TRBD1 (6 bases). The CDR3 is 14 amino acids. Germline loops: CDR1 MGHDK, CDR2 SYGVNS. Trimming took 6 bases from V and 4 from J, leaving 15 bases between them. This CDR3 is CASSPPGQFYGYTF. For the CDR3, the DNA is TGTGCCAGCAGCCCGCCCGGACAGTTCTATGGCTACACCTTC.

CDR3 amino acids: CSVGGFFNEQFF. The CDR3 DNA reads as TGCAGCGTTGGCGGGTTCTTCAATGAGCAGTTCTTC. The chain uses TRBV29-1 and TRBJ2-1, with D maybe TRBD2 (5 bases). CDR3 length: 12 amino acids. Per germline, CDR1 SQVTM and CDR2 ANQGSEA. Trimming removed 4 bases from V and 6 bases from J, with 10 bases in between.

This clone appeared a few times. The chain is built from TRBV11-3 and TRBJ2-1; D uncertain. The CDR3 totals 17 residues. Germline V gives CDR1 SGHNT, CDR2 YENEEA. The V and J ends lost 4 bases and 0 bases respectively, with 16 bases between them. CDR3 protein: CASSSLDRWSSYNEQFF. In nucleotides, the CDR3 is TGTGCCAGCAGCTCTCTCGACCGCTGGAGCTCCTACAATGAGCAGTTCTTC.

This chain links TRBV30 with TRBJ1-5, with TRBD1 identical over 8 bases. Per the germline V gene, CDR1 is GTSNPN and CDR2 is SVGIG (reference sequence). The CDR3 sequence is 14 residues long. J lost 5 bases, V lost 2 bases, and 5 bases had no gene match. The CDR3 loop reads CAWSRDRTYQPQHF. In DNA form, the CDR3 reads TGTGCCTGGAGTAGGGACAGGACTTATCAGCCCCAGCATTTT.

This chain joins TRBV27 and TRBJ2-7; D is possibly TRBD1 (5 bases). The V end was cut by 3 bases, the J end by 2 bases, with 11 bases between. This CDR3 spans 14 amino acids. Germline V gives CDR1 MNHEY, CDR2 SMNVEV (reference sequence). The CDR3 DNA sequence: TGTGCCAGCAGTTTGACAGTACCTCCCTACGAGCAGTACTTC. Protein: CASSLTVPPYEQYF.

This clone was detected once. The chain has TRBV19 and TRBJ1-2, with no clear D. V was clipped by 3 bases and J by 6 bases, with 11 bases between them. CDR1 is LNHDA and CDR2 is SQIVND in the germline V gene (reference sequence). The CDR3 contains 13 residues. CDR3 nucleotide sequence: TGTGCCAGTAGTATGGGCGGCTACGATGGCTACACCTTC. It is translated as CASSMGGYDGYTF.

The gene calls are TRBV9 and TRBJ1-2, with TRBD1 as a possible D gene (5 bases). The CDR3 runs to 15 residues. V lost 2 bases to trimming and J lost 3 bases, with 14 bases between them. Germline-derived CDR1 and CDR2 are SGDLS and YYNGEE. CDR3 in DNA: TGTGCCAGCAGCGTTGACAGCCAGGGTGACTATGGCTACACCTTC. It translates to CASSVDSQGDYGYTF.

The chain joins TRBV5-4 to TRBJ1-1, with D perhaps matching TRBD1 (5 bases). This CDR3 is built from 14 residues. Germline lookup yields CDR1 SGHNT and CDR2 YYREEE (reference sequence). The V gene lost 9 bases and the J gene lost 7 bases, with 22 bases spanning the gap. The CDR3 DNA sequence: TGTGCCACCCACGAGGGGCTGCAGGCTTTTGAAGCTTTCTTT. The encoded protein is CATHEGLQAFEAFF.

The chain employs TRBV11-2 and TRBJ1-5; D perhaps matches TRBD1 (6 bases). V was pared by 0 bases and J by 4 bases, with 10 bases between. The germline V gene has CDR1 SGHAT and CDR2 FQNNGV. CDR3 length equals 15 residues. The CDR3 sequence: CASSLDGGGNQPQHF. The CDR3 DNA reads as TGTGCCAGCAGCTTAGACGGGGGCGGAAATCAGCCCCAGCATTTT.

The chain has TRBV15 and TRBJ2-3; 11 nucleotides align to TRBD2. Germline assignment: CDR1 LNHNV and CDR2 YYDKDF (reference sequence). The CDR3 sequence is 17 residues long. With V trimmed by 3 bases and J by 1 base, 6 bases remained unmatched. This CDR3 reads CATSSTIAGGGTDTQYF. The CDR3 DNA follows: TGTGCCACCAGCAGTACTATAGCGGGGGGGGGCACAGATACGCAGTATTTT.

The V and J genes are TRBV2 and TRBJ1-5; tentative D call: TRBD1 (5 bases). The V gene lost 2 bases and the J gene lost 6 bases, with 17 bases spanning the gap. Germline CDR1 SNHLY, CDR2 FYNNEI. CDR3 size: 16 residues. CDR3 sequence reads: CASSERGGIGPQPQHF. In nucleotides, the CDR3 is TGTGCCAGCAGTGAACGGGGGGGGATAGGGCCTCAGCCCCAGCATTTT.

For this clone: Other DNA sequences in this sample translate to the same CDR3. CDR3 region: CSVGAGGEYEQYF. The CDR3 coding sequence is TGCAGCGTTGGGGCGGGGGGTGAGTACGAGCAGTACTTC. The chain couples TRBV29-1 to TRBJ2-7; 8 nucleotides match TRBD2. From germline, CDR1 is SQVTM and CDR2 ANQGSEA. The CDR3 length is 13 residues. V was pared by 4 bases and J by 4 bases, with 6 bases of the junction left unmatched.

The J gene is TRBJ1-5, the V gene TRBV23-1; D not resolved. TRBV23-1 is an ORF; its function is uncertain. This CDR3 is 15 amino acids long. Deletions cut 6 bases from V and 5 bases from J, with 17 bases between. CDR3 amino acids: CASRPRVCLYQPQHF. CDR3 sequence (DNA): TGCGCCAGCAGGCCCCGGGTGTGTTTATATCAGCCCCAGCATTTT.

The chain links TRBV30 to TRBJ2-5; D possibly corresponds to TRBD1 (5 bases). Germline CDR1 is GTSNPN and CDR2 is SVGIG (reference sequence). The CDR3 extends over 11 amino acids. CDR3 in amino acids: CRGGIGETQYF. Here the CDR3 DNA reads TGTAGGGGCGGAATAGGAGAGACCCAGTACTTC.

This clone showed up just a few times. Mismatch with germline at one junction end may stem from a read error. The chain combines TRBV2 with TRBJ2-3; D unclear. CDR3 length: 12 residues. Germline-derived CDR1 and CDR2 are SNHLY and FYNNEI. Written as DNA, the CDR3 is TGTGCCAGCAGTTTTAGCAGAGATACGCAGTATTTT. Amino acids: CASSFSRDTQYF.

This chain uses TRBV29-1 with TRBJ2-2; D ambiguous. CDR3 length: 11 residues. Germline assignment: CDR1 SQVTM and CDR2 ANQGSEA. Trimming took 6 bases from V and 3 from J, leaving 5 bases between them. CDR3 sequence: CSVTHTGELFF. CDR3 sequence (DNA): TGCAGCGTAACCCACACCGGGGAGCTGTTTTTT.

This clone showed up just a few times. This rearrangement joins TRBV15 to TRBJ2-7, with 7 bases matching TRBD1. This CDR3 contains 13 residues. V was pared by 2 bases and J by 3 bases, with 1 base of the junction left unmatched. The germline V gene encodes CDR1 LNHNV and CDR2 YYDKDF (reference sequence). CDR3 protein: CATSRRTGYEQYF. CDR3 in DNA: TGTGCCACCAGCAGAAGGACAGGCTACGAGCAGTACTTC.

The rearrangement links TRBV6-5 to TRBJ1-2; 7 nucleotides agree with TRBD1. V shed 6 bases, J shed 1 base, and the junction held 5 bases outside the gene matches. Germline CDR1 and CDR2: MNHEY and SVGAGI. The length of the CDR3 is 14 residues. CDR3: CASRSGQFNYGYTF. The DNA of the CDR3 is TGTGCCAGCAGGTCGGGACAGTTTAACTATGGCTACACCTTC.

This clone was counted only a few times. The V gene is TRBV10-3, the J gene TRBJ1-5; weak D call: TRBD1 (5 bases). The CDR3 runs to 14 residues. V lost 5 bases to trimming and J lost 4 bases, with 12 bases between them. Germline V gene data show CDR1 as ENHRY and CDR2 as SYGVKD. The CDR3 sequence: CAISLDSGNQPQHF. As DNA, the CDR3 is TGTGCCATCAGTCTAGACAGCGGGAATCAGCCCCAGCATTTT.

The CDR3, as DNA: TGTGCCTGGAGAAGGAGGGGGACGGGGAACACTGAAGCTTTCTTT. This codes for CAWRRRGTGNTEAFF. This chain links TRBV30 with TRBJ1-1, with TRBD1 as a possible D gene (6 bases). Trimming stripped 3 bases from V and 1 base from J, with 15 bases between. The germline CDR1 and CDR2 sequences are GTSNPN and SVGIG (reference sequence). This CDR3 has 15 residues.

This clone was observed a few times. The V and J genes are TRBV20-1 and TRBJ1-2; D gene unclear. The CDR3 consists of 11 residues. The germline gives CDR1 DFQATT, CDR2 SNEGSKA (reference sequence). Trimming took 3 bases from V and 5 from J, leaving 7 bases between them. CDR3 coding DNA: TGCAGTGCTAGTACCTTTTATGGCTACACCTTC. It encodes CSASTFYGYTF.

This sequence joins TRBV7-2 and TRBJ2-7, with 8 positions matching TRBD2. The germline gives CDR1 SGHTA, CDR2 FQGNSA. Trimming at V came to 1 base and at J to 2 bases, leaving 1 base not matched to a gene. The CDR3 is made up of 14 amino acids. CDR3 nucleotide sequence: TGTGCCAGCAGCTTAGACGGGGGGGCCTACGAGCAGTACTTC. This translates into CASSLDGGAYEQYF.

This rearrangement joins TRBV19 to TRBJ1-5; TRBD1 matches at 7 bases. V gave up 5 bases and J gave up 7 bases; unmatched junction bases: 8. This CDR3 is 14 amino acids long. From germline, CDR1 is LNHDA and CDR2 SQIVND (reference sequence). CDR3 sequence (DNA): TGTGCCAGTAGTCCAGGGGGAAGGTCCCAGCCCCAGCATTTT. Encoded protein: CASSPGGRSQPQHF. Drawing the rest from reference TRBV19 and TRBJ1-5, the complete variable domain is DGGITQSPKYLFRKEGQNVTLSCEQNLNHDAMYWYRQDPGQGLRLIYYSQIVNDFQKGDIAEGYSVSREKKESFPLTVTSAQKNPTAFYLCASSPGGRSQPQHFGDGTRLSIL.

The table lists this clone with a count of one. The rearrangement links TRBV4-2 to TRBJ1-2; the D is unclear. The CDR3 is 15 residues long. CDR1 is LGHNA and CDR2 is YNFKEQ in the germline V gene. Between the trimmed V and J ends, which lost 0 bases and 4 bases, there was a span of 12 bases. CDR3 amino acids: CASSQDYQVGYGYTF. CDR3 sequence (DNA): TGTGCCAGCAGCCAAGATTATCAGGTCGGCTATGGCTACACCTTC.

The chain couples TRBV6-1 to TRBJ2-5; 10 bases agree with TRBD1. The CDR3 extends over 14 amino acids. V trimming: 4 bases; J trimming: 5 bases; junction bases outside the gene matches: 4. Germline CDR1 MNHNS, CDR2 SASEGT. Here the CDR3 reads CASSADRGRETQYF. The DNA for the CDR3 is TGTGCCAGCAGTGCCGACAGGGGGCGTGAGACCCAGTACTTC.